Given below is one T cell receptor beta chain in context. The record originates from a study of blood T cell repertoires in COVID-19. Background on the study: The United States, Italy and Spain provided the acute and convalescent COVID-19 samples.

In the authors' workflow: Amplified reference gene primers provided the basis for estimating nucleated cell counts. Generated by immunoSEQ multiplex PCR, the TCRdb table keeps only in-frame clones and is missing some. V and J calls and clone size are those listed in that table; D and trimming were worked out from the DNA. The sample gives 25,000 to 30,000 clones, 90% of which show up once; around 8.2% is in the top ten. The CDR3 has 14 residues. Germline V gives CDR1 ENHRY, CDR2 SYGVKD. V was trimmed by 4 bases and J by 5 bases, leaving 14 bases between them. The sequence was obtained from a man aged 65-85 years with active or convalescent COVID-19. This chain uses TRBV10-3 with TRBJ1-2, with D perhaps matching TRBD1 (6 bases). The sample taken for sequencing was peripheral blood. The DNA for the CDR3 is TGTGCCATCAGTGTAGGGGGGGGGCCTTATGGCTACACCTTC. Translating it yields CAISVGGGPYGYTF.